These T cell receptor beta chains were read from a single sample in a study of Graves' ophthalmopathy and Graves' hyperthyroidism. TCRdb reprocessed the multiplex PCR reads via MiXCR and lists one record per CDR3 protein. The data show 680,000 or so distinct CDR3 sequences, about a fifth seen once. What was sequenced was peripheral blood. The receptor source for this set is a woman under 30 with stable Graves' hyperthyroidism. Some clones in this sample may be carry-over from other donors' samples. Each CDR3 is given with its conserved first and last residue. The order of the fields is CDR3 length, D gene, clone size, J gene, V gene, CDR3 protein, CDR3 DNA. D genes are given only for firm matches. Clone size is not always given. Where it is, it says once, few, many or a class for expanded clones.

>14|-|many|TRBJ2-5|TRBV12-3/TRBV12-4
CASSRDHNQETQYF
TGTGCCAGCAGTCGGGACCACAACCAAGAGACCCAGTACTTC
>15|-|-|TRBJ1-2|TRBV6-1
CASRARDPLNYGYTF
TGTGCCAGCCGGGCCAGGGACCCACTAAACTATGGCTACACCTTC
>14|-|many|TRBJ2-7|TRBV12-3/TRBV12-4
CASSLFLGWSEQYF
TGTGCCAGCAGTTTATTCCTCGGCTGGTCCGAGCAGTACTTC
>17|-|many|TRBJ2-5|TRBV12-3/TRBV12-4
CASSRDPRPPRRETQYF
TGTGCCAGCAGTCGGGACCCCAGGCCCCCACGGCGAGAGACCCAGTACTTC
>13|-|many|TRBJ1-6|TRBV12-3/TRBV12-4
CASMAGLLSPLHF
TGTGCCAGCATGGCAGGGCTGTTATCACCCCTCCACTTT
>12|-|-|TRBJ2-2|TRBV6-2/TRBV6-3
CASSNPSPKLFF
TGTGCCAGCAGTAACCCCTCTCCGAAGCTGTTTTTT
>12|TRBD2|many|TRBJ2-5|TRBV12-5
CASGSGEETQYF
TGTGCTAGTGGTAGCGGGGAAGAGACCCAGTACTTC
>12|-|-|TRBJ2-5|TRBV6-5
CASSYKRETQYF
TGTGCCAGCAGTTACAAACGAGAGACCCAGTACTTC
>16|-|many|TRBJ1-1|TRBV27
CASSLTYPPPNTEAFF
TGTGCCAGCAGTTTAACCTATCCCCCCCCGAACACTGAAGCTTTCTTT
>15|TRBD1|-|TRBJ1-2|TRBV4-2
CASSQGHRGLRGYTF
TGTGCCAGCAGCCAAGGGCACAGGGGGCTTCGTGGCTACACCTTC
>13|-|many|TRBJ2-5|TRBV6-5
CASRRSYQETQYF
TGTGCCAGCAGGCGGTCATATCAAGAGACCCAGTACTTC
>14|-|many|TRBJ1-5|TRBV19
CASRLGRDNQPQHF
TGTGCCAGTAGGCTCGGACGGGACAATCAGCCCCAGCATTTT
>17|-|-|TRBJ2-2|TRBV7-3
CASSLVGVKFRAGELFF
TGTGCCAGCAGCTTAGTTGGAGTTAAATTTCGGGCCGGGGAGCTGTTTTTT
>15|-|few|TRBJ1-5|TRBV15
CATSSLLGGFQPQHF
TGTGCCACCAGCAGCCTGTTGGGAGGATTTCAGCCCCAGCATTTT
>12|TRBD1|once|TRBJ1-2|TRBV5-1
CASTGGGYGYTF
TGCGCCAGCACAGGGGGCGGCTATGGCTACACCTTC
>15|TRBD1|many|TRBJ1-1|TRBV12-3/TRBV12-4
CASSLGQGFSTEAFF
TGTGCCAGCAGTTTAGGACAGGGATTTAGCACTGAAGCTTTCTTT
>14|-|many|TRBJ1-5|TRBV24-1
CATSDFSSNQPQHF
TGTGCCACCAGTGATTTCTCTAGCAATCAGCCCCAGCATTTT
>14|-|many|TRBJ1-3|TRBV6-1
CASSAQGTGNTIYF
TGTGCCAGCAGTGCTCAGGGTACTGGAAACACCATATATTTT
>15|TRBD1|-|TRBJ2-5|TRBV6-1
CASSLGAGQGETQYF
TGTGCCAGCAGTCTTGGCGCAGGACAGGGTGAGACCCAGTACTTC
>14|-|few|TRBJ1-1|TRBV18
CASSPPQGSTEAFF
TGTGCCAGCTCACCACCCCAGGGTTCCACTGAAGCTTTCTTT
>17|TRBD1|few|TRBJ1-4|TRBV27
CASSLLTGTGTNEKLFF
TGTGCCAGCAGTTTATTGACAGGGACGGGAACTAATGAAAAACTGTTTTTT
>18|TRBD1|many|TRBJ1-6|TRBV6-5
CASSWDSSFIYTNSPLHF
TGTGCCAGCAGTTGGGACAGTTCCTTTATATACACCAATTCACCCCTCCACTTT
>15|TRBD2|-|TRBJ2-5|TRBV6-1
CASTRGLAGEETQYF
TGTGCCAGCACTCGGGGACTAGCGGGGGAAGAGACCCAGTACTTC
>13|TRBD1|many|TRBJ1-2|TRBV5-6
CASSLGQGDDYTF
TGTGCCAGCAGCTTGGGCCAGGGGGACGACTACACCTTC
>16|-|-|TRBJ2-5|TRBV6-5
CASSYPGGPRQETQYF
TGTGCCAGCAGTTATCCCGGGGGGCCTCGCCAAGAGACCCAGTACTTC
>12|TRBD2|many|TRBJ2-7|TRBV29-1
CSVTSGVYEQYF
TGCAGCGTGACTAGCGGGGTCTACGAGCAGTACTTC
>12|-|-|TRBJ1-3|TRBV28
CASSPTRNTIYF
TGTGCCAGCAGCCCAACAAGGAACACCATATATTTT